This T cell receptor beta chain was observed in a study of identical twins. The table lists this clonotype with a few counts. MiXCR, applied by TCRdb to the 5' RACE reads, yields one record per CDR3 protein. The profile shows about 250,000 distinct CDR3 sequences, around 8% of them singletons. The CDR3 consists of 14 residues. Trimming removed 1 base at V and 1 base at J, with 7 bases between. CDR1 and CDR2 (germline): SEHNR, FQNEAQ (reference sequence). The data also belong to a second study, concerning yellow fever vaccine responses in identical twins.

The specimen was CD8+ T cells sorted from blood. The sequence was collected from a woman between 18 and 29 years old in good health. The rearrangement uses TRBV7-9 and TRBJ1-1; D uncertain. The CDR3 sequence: CASSLVSENTEAFF. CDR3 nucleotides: TGTGCCAGCAGCTTAGTTTCCGAGAACACTGAAGCTTTCTTT.